Listed below are T cell receptor beta chains from one sample, sequenced in a study of blood T cell repertoires in COVID-19. Assay used: immunoSEQ multiplex PCR; TCRdb lists only in-frame clones, some missing. The data hold 150,000 to 200,000 clones, with 65% to 90% observed a single time. Sequenced sample: peripheral blood. These receptors were taken from a man in his sixties with acute or convalescent COVID-19. The CDR3 runs from the conserved cysteine through the conserved F or W. D genes are given only for firm matches. Not all rows give a size; the values are once, few, many and, for expanded clones, a class.

>TRBD1|NA|TRBJ2-1|TRBV2
TGTGCCAGCAGTGAATACTTAGGACAGGTATCCCTGCAGTTCTTC
CASSEYLGQVSLQFF
>NA|NA|TRBJ2-3|TRBV5-1
TGCGCCAGCCGCGGCGACTCGACTTCAGATACGCAGTATTTT
CASRGDSTSDTQYF
>NA|NA|TRBJ2-7|TRBV3-1/TRBV3-2
TGTGCCAGCAGCCATGTCCCTCTAGGAAATGGCGAGCAGTACTTC
CASSHVPLGNGEQYF
>TRBD1|few|TRBJ1-2|TRBV10-3
TGTGCCATCAGTGTTGACAGGGGGGGAGGCTACACCTTC
CAISVDRGGGYTF
>TRBD1|NA|TRBJ1-1|TRBV28
TGTGCCAGCAGGCAGACAGGGAGAGGCACTGAAGCTTTCTTT
CASRQTGRGTEAFF
>NA|NA|TRBJ1-6|TRBV4-2
TGTGCCAGCAGCCAAGATGTAACCGCAGACAGCCCCTATAATTCACCCCTCCACTTT
CASSQDVTADSPYNSPLHF
>NA|NA|TRBJ1-2|TRBV6-5
TGTGCCAGCAGGGCTACAGGGAACGCCTATGGCTACACCTTC
CASRATGNAYGYTF
>TRBD2|NA|TRBJ2-1|TRBV27
TGTGCCAGCAGTTTGGGACTAGCGACCAATGAGCAGTTCTTC
CASSLGLATNEQFF
>NA|NA|TRBJ2-5|TRBV6-2/TRBV6-3
TGTGCCAGCAGTTACCCCCATGGGCCCCAGTACTTC
CASSYPHGPQYF
>TRBD1|NA|TRBJ2-1|TRBV11-2
TGTGCCAGCAGCTTAGGGACAGGGGTTTACAATGAGCAGTTCTTC
CASSLGTGVYNEQFF
>TRBD1|NA|TRBJ1-5|TRBV28
TGTGCCAGCAGGGCCTCCGGGACAGGGGGTCAGCCCCAGCATTTT
CASRASGTGGQPQHF
>TRBD1|once|TRBJ2-2|TRBV28
TGTGCCAGCGGGACAGGGGGGAACACCGGGGAGCTGTTTTTT
CASGTGGNTGELFF
>TRBD1|NA|TRBJ2-7|TRBV7-2
TGTGCCAGCAGCTTAGAATCGACAGGGCGGTACGAGCAGTACTTC
CASSLESTGRYEQYF
>NA|NA|TRBJ1-4|TRBV5-5
TGTGCCAGCAGCTTGGGTGGCATTTCGGGAGAAAAACTGTTTTTT
CASSLGGISGEKLFF